This T cell receptor beta chain was sequenced during a study of shared clonotypes between healthy human individuals. Study as a whole: Each donor contributed plates that comprised three CD4 naive, three CD4 memory, two CD8 naive and one CD8 memory.

Study results and caveats: Rarefaction gave evidence that sorted-subset sequencing remained incomplete despite large depth. A reduction in generation probabilities was seen for non-shared clonotypes relative to those shared by all four donors. Naive subsets typically showed greater estimated richness than memory subsets.

This CDR3 contains 15 residues. In germline, CDR1 is SEHNR, CDR2 FQNEAQ (reference sequence). J was trimmed by 7 bases and V by 5 bases; bases with no gene match: 8. Sequencing was performed with immunoSEQ multiplex PCR; in TCRdb, only in-frame clones are kept and a portion is missing. The sample comprises 2 million to 2.5 million clones, 85% to 95% of which are singletons, and 0.13% rests with the top ten. A note on this clone: Its antigen is as yet unknown. This CDR3 is also generated by other DNA sequences in the sample.

This chain links TRBV7-9 with TRBJ2-7; 13 nucleotides align to TRBD2. Sequences were obtained from naive CD4+ T cells sorted from blood. The subset: CD45RA+ positively selected. This clonotype was sampled from a man aged 18 to 35 in good health. CDR3 sequence (DNA): TGTGCCAGCAGCCCAGGGACTAGCGGGACGGGTGAGCAGTACTTC. Its protein product is CASSPGTSGTGEQYF.